The source of this TCR beta chain is a study of T cells in Graves' hyperthyroidism and ophthalmopathy. Study-wide background: At initial diagnosis, before any treatment had begun, peripheral blood was obtained.

The CDR3 has 16 residues. Germline V CDR1 and CDR2: SSHAT, FNYEAQ (reference sequence). The investigators amplified TCR beta CDR3 regions from RNA transcripts. A first-round RT-PCR of the TCR CDR3 used the HTBI primer set. TCRdb re-called the multiplex PCR reads through MiXCR, storing one row per CDR3 protein. This table has some 460,000 distinct CDR3 sequences, approximately 14% appearing once. No ophthalmopathy progression within 18 months constituted stable Graves' hyperthyroidism. The PBMCs were sourced from fresh peripheral blood (around 9.9 ml). A remark on this clonotype: An end of the junction differs from the germline gene, which may be a read error.

Sequenced sample: blood. The origin of this receptor is a young woman with Graves' hyperthyroidism. This rearrangement joins TRBV7-7 to TRBJ2-5, with 7 bases that match TRBD2. In DNA form, the CDR3 reads TGTGCTAGCAGCCCCTACGCGCCGGGACTACAAGAGACCCAGTACTTC. Its translation is CASSPYAPGLQETQYF.